Sample share makes the clone carrying this T cell receptor beta chain hyperexpanded (1% or more). Libraries were prepared by immunoSEQ multiplex PCR; TCRdb keeps only in-frame clonotypes and omits some of them. The table lists 15,000 to 20,000 clones, more than 65% of them singletons. The germline V and J ends were trimmed by 0 bases and 4 bases, with 16 bases remaining between them. The length of the CDR3 is 16 residues. The germline V gene encodes CDR1 SGHTS and CDR2 YDEGEE. This sample was taken from a study of T cells in tumors after PD-1 blockade. The specimen was PBMCs, collected after anti-PD-1 therapy. V gene TRBV5-8 combines with J gene TRBJ2-5; no clear D gene. The TCR was taken from a human donor with advanced basal cell or squamous cell carcinoma (not recorded which). The CDR3 bases are TGTGCCAGCAGCTTGGGGTCATGGGGTTGGAGAGAGACCCAGTACTTC. It translates to CASSLGSWGWRETQYF.